Below are 10 T cell receptor beta chains sequenced from a single sample in a study of cytomegalovirus exposure and HLA in healthy donors. The PCR had 60 Vbeta and 13 Jbeta primers. Measured with immunoSEQ multiplex PCR; TCRdb has only the in-frame clones, and not every one. The table includes over 150,000 clones, around 80% detected once. Sequencing was carried out using PBMCs. These receptors were collected from a man aged 18 to 29 in good health and CMV-seronegative.

CDR3 DNA: TGTGCCAGCAGTTTATACATGACAGGGTACACAGATACGCAGTATTTT. Translated, it gives CASSLYMTGYTDTQYF. V is TRBV28 and J is TRBJ2-3, with 7 bases lining up with TRBD1. Germline V gene data show CDR1 as MDHEN and CDR2 as SYDVKM. The CDR3 sequence is 16 residues long. Trimming removed 1 base from V and 2 bases from J; junction bases left unmatched: 6.

The gene calls are TRBV9 and TRBJ2-2, with 13 bases matching TRBD2. Germline lookup yields CDR1 SGDLS and CDR2 YYNGEE. The CDR3 consists of 20 residues. J lost 4 bases, V lost 1 base, and 13 bases had no gene match. As DNA, the CDR3 is TGTGCCAGCAGCGTACTGCCTACTAGCGGGAGGGCCCGGGGCACCGGGGAGCTGTTTTTT. Amino acids: CASSVLPTSGRARGTGELFF.

The chain carries TRBV7-6 and TRBJ2-7, with 7 bases aligning to TRBD1. The V gene's germline CDR1 is SGHVS and CDR2 FNYEAQ. This CDR3 is built from 16 residues. Trimming at V came to 0 bases and at J to 6 bases, leaving 11 bases not matched to a gene. As DNA, the CDR3 is TGTGCCAGCAGCTTAGCGCTTACCCATGACAGGGCCGAGCAGTACTTC. Encoded protein: CASSLALTHDRAEQYF.

Worth noting for this clone: A read error may produce the germline difference seen at one junction end. The V and J genes are TRBV18 and TRBJ2-5; D is perhaps TRBD1 (5 bases). Germline-derived CDR1 and CDR2 are KGHSH and LQKENI. The CDR3 contains 18 residues. CDR3 bases: TGTGCCAGCTCCCCCGCGGTCAGGACAAGCCCAACACAAGGGACCCAGTACTTC. As protein: CASSPAVRTSPTQGTQYF.

The chain carries TRBV6-5 and TRBJ2-1, with TRBD2 matching over 7 bases. Germline assignment: CDR1 MNHEY and CDR2 SVGAGI. This CDR3 comprises 15 residues. The J segment lost 8 bases and the V segment lost 8 bases, leaving 15 bases of the junction unmatched. The CDR3 spells CASSQGGVSVDEQFF. Here the CDR3 DNA reads TGTGCCAGCTCCCAGGGAGGGGTATCCGTAGATGAGCAGTTCTTC.

The CDR3 region is CASSIGQGGEKLFF. For the CDR3, the DNA is TGTGCCAGCAGCATCGGACAGGGGGGTGAAAAACTGTTTTTT. The rearrangement uses TRBV7-9 and TRBJ1-4; 10 nucleotides match TRBD1. V shed 5 bases and J 7 bases; nucleotides not matched to a gene: 4. This CDR3 contains 14 residues. CDR1 and CDR2 from the germline V gene are SEHNR and FQNEAQ (reference sequence).

This chain joins TRBV4-2 and TRBJ2-3, with D maybe TRBD2 (6 bases). V was trimmed by 4 bases and J by 0 bases, leaving 11 bases between them. CDR1 and CDR2 (germline): LGHNA, YNFKEQ. The CDR3 totals 15 residues. CDR3 in amino acids: CASSLGGISTDTQYF. CDR3 sequence (DNA): TGTGCCAGCAGCCTTGGCGGGATCAGCACAGATACGCAGTATTTT.

This chain joins TRBV6-4 and TRBJ1-1; D may be TRBD1 (5 bases). The ends were cut back, 8 bases at V and 2 bases at J, with 18 bases in the middle. The CDR3 consists of 15 residues. The germline V gene has CDR1 MRHNA and CDR2 SNTAGT. DNA of the CDR3: TGTGCCAGCGTGGGTCAGGGTTATGTAAACACTGAAGCTTTCTTT. It translates to CASVGQGYVNTEAFF.

CDR3 amino acids: CASSERLAGGGYYGYTF. CDR3 DNA sequence: TGTGCCAGCAGCGAACGGTTGGCAGGAGGAGGCTACTATGGCTACACCTTC. V and J are TRBV25-1 and TRBJ1-2; D not resolved. CDR1 is MGHDK, CDR2 SYGVNS, per germline. The CDR3 length is 17 residues. V lost 6 bases and J lost 3, with 23 bases in between.

The rearrangement links TRBV19 to TRBJ1-5; D may be TRBD1 (5 bases). The CDR3 is made up of 15 amino acids. Germline CDR1 and CDR2: LNHDA and SQIVND (reference sequence). Trimming removed 5 bases from V and 5 bases from J, with 16 bases in between. The CDR3 loop is CASSQALGPDQPQHF. The CDR3 DNA is TGTGCCAGTAGTCAGGCTTTGGGGCCAGATCAGCCCCAGCATTTT.